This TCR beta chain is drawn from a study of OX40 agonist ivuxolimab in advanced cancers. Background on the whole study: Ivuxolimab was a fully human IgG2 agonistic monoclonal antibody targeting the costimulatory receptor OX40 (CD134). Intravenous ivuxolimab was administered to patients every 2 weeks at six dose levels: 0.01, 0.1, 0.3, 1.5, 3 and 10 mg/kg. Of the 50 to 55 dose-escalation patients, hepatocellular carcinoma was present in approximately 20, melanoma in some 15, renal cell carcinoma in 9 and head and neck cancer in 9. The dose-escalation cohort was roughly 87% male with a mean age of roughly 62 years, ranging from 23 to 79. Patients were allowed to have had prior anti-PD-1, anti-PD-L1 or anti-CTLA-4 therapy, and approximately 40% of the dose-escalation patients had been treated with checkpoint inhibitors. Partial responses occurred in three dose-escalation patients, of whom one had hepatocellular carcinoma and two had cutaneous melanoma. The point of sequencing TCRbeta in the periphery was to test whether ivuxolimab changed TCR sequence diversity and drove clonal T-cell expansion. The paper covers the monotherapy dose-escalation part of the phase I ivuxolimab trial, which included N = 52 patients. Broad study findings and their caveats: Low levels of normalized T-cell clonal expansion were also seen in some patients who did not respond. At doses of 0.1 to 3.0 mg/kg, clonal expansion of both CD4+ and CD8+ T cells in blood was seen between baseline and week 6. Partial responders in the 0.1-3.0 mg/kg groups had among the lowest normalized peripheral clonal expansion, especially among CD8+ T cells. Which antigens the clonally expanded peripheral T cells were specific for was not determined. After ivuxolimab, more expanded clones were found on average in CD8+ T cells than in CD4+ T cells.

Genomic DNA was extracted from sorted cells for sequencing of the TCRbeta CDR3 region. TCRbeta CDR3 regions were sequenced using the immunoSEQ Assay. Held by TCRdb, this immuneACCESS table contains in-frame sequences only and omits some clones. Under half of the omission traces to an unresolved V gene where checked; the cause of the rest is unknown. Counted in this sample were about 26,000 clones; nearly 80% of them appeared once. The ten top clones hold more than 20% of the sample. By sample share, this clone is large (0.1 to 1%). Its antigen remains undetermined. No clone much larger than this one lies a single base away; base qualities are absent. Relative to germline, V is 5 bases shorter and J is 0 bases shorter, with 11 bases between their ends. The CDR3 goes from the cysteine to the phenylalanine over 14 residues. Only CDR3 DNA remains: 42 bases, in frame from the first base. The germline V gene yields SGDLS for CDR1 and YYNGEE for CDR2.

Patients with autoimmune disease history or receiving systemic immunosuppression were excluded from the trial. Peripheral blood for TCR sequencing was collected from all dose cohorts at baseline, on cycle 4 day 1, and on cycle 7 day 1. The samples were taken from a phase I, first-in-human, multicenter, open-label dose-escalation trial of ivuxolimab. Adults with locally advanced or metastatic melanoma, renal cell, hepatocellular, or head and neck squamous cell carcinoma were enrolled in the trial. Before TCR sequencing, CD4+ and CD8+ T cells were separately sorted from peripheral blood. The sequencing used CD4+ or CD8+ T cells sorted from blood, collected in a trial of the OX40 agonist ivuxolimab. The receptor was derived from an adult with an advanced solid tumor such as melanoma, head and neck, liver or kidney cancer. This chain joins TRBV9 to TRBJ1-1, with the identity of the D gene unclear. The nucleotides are TGTGCCAGCAGTCTCGGCCTCATGAACACTGAAGCTTTCTTT. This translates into CASSLGLMNTEAFF. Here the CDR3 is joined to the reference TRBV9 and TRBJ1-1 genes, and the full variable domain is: DSGVTQTPKHLITATGQRVTLRCSPRSGDLSVYWYQQSLDQGLQFLIQYYNGEERAKGNILERFSAQQFPDLHSELNLSSLELGDSALYFCASSLGLMNTEAFFGQGTRLTVV.